This T cell receptor beta chain was recorded in a study of technical replicates of blood from a handful of donors. Clones were read by immunoSEQ multiplex PCR, and TCRdb kept only the in-frame ones, dropping some. The sample has approximately 79,000 clones, approximately 97% seen once; the top ten hold approximately 0.2%. This clone appeared once. Material for sequencing was T cells isolated from PBMCs. This sequence was found in a human donor in good health.

CDR3 DNA sequence: TGTGCCAGCAGCCAAGAAGGACTAGGGGACTACGAGCAGTACTTC. Translated: CASSQEGLGDYEQYF. The gene calls are TRBV14 and TRBJ2-7; the match to TRBD2 covers 7 bases. Germline assignment: CDR1 SGHDN and CDR2 FVKESK. V shed 0 bases, J shed 3 bases, and the junction held 5 bases outside the gene matches. This CDR3 region has 15 residues. The variable domain in full, with the rest retrieved from reference TRBV14 and TRBJ2-7, is EAGVTQFPSHSVIEKGQTVTLRCDPISGHDNLYWYRRVMGKEIKFLLHFVKESKQDESGMPNNRFLAERTGGTYSTLKVQPAELEDSGVYFCASSQEGLGDYEQYFGPGTRLTVT.